This passage covers 4 T cell receptor beta chains from one sample sequenced in a study of OX40 agonist ivuxolimab in advanced cancers. Libraries were prepared by immunoSEQ multiplex PCR; TCRdb keeps only in-frame clonotypes and omits some of them. The data show approximately 68,000 clones, over 80% seen once. Sequencing was performed on CD4+ or CD8+ T cells sorted from blood, taken in a trial of the OX40 agonist ivuxolimab. The source of these receptors is an adult with an advanced solid tumor such as melanoma, head and neck, liver or kidney cancer.

This clone was seen a single time. The chain recombines TRBV6-5 with TRBJ1-2; possibly TRBD1 for D (6 bases). Germline V gives CDR1 MNHEY, CDR2 SVGAGI. This CDR3 spans 13 amino acids. Trimming shortened V by 0 bases and J by 8 bases, and 10 bases separated the two germline ends. The CDR3 loop is CASSYSGGAGYTF. DNA of the CDR3: TGTGCCAGCAGTTACTCCGGGGGGGCAGGCTACACCTTC.

V usage is TRBV28 and J usage is TRBJ2-1; 12 nucleotides line up with TRBD2. CDR3 length equals 16 residues. Trimming at V came to 5 bases and at J to 5 bases, leaving 7 bases not matched to a gene. CDR1 is MDHEN and CDR2 is SYDVKM in the germline V gene. CDR3 bases: TGTGCCAGCAGTGCCATTCCTAGCGGGGGGGACAATGAGCAGTTCTTC. Its translation is CASSAIPSGGDNEQFF.

This chain joins TRBV28 and TRBJ2-1; 11 nucleotides line up with TRBD2. The CDR3 contains 15 residues. In germline, CDR1 is MDHEN, CDR2 SYDVKM. J lost 4 bases, V lost 6 bases, and 5 bases had no gene match. As DNA, the CDR3 is TGTGCCAGCAGATTACTAGCGGGGGCTTACAATGAGCAGTTCTTC. This sequence encodes CASRLLAGAYNEQFF.

On this clone itself: One end of the junction does not line up with germline, which may come from a read error. The chain combines TRBV7-2 with TRBJ2-5, with 11 bases lining up with TRBD2. This CDR3 contains 14 residues. Per germline, CDR1 SGHTA and CDR2 FQGNSA. The CDR3 is CASSIAGGRVTQYF. The DNA for the CDR3 is TGTGCCAGCAGCATAGCGGGAGGGCGGGTGACCCAGTACTTC.